Listed below are T cell receptor beta chains from one sample, sequenced in a study of cytomegalovirus exposure and HLA in healthy donors. The data were produced by immunoSEQ multiplex PCR, yet TCRdb's version contains in-frame clones alone and is incomplete. In the table there are tens of thousands of clones, around 85% of which are singletons. Sequenced sample: PBMCs. These TCRs come from a woman in her 30s in good health and CMV-seronegative. Both conserved end residues are part of each CDR3. Each record gives: D gene, V gene, clone size, CDR3 length, J gene, CDR3 protein, CDR3 DNA. A D gene is named only where the DNA matches it firmly. Expanded clones get a size class; other rows say once, few or many, or leave the size out.

>TRBD1|TRBV7-2|-|14|TRBJ2-7
CASSSSGTGYEQYF
TGTGCCAGCAGCTCCTCCGGGACAGGGTACGAGCAGTACTTC
>-|TRBV27|-|16|TRBJ1-1
CASSFQGQGRWSEAFF
TGTGCCAGCAGTTTCCAAGGGCAGGGGCGGTGGTCTGAAGCTTTCTTT
>TRBD2|TRBV30|-|13|TRBJ2-5
CAWSSRGGETQYF
TGTGCCTGGAGTTCGAGGGGAGGGGAGACCCAGTACTTC
>TRBD1|TRBV11-2|-|16|TRBJ2-7
CASSLGDRESGYEQYF
TGTGCCAGCAGCTTGGGTGACAGGGAGTCCGGCTACGAGCAGTACTTC
>TRBD2|TRBV27|-|16|TRBJ2-1
CASSLYLAGGLNEQFF
TGTGCCAGCAGCTTATACTTAGCGGGGGGGCTGAATGAGCAGTTCTTC
>-|TRBV30|-|12|TRBJ1-3
CAWSQGGNTIYF
TGTGCCTGGAGCCAGGGAGGAAACACCATATATTTT
>TRBD1|TRBV19|-|16|TRBJ1-5
CASSIPQGDGNQPQHF
TGTGCCAGTAGTATCCCCCAGGGGGATGGCAATCAGCCCCAGCATTTT
>TRBD1|TRBV4-3|-|14|TRBJ1-1
CASSLQGATTEAFF
TGCGCCAGCAGCCTACAGGGGGCGACCACTGAAGCTTTCTTT
>-|TRBV6-1|-|15|TRBJ1-2
CASRAGWGTNYGYTF
TGTGCCAGCAGAGCGGGATGGGGGACCAACTATGGCTACACCTTC
>TRBD1|TRBV4-1|-|17|TRBJ1-5
CASSQDTGTDSNQPQHF
TGCGCCAGCAGCCAAGATACCGGGACAGATAGCAATCAGCCCCAGCATTTT
>TRBD1|TRBV19|-|16|TRBJ2-5
CASSLGQGPFVETQYF
TGTGCCAGTAGTCTCGGACAGGGACCCTTTGTTGAGACCCAGTACTTC
>-|TRBV10-2|-|14|TRBJ1-1
CASSNPGLNTEAFF
TGCGCCAGCAGCAACCCAGGGCTCAACACTGAAGCTTTCTTT
>-|TRBV19|once|16|TRBJ2-2
CASSIRTSRDTGELFF
TGTGCCAGTAGTATTAGAACTTCCCGAGACACCGGGGAGCTGTTTTTT
>-|TRBV19|few|16|TRBJ2-1
CASSKGRGGSYNEQFF
TGTGCCAGTAGTAAGGGGCGTGGGGGGTCCTACAATGAGCAGTTCTTC
>-|TRBV6-6|once|11|TRBJ1-2
CASSRQEGYTF
TGTGCCAGCAGCCGACAGGAAGGTTACACCTTC
>-|TRBV7-2|-|14|TRBJ2-2
CASSRSTGTGELFF
TGTGCCAGCAGCAGAAGCACAGGCACCGGGGAGCTGTTTTTT
>TRBD2|TRBV6-5|-|15|TRBJ2-1
CASSRGGFSYNEQFF
TGTGCCAGCAGCCGCGGGGGTTTCTCCTACAATGAGCAGTTCTTC
>TRBD1|TRBV27|-|14|TRBJ2-1
CASSPGTGYNEQFF
TGTGCCAGCAGTCCCGGGACAGGCTACAATGAGCAGTTCTTC
>TRBD2|TRBV27|-|20|TRBJ2-3
CASSLWSGTSGRDDSDTQYF
TGTGCCAGCAGTTTATGGTCGGGGACTAGCGGGAGGGACGATTCTGATACGCAGTATTTT
>-|TRBV19|few|14|TRBJ1-5
CASSIEGGNQPQHF
TGTGCCAGTAGTATAGAAGGGGGCAATCAGCCCCAGCATTTT
>-|TRBV6-5|-|14|TRBJ2-5
CASSPAAAQETQYF
TGTGCCAGCAGTCCCGCGGCTGCACAAGAGACCCAGTACTTC
>TRBD2|TRBV5-6|once|15|TRBJ2-1
CASSPVTGGGYEQFF
TGTGCCAGCAGCCCCGTGACGGGGGGTGGGTATGAGCAGTTCTTC
>-|TRBV6-5|-|14|TRBJ1-1
CASRAWGGNTEAFF
TGTGCCAGCAGGGCCTGGGGAGGGAACACTGAAGCTTTCTTT
>TRBD1|TRBV7-2|-|17|TRBJ2-5
CASSHGQGRGSPKTQYF
TGTGCCAGCAGTCACGGACAGGGGCGAGGTTCCCCAAAGACCCAGTACTTC
>-|TRBV15|few|15|TRBJ2-1
CATSRTAGLGDEQFF
TGTGCCACCAGCAGAACGGCAGGGTTAGGGGATGAGCAGTTCTTC
>-|TRBV10-2|-|13|TRBJ2-7
CASGQGITYEQYF
TGCGCCAGCGGGCAGGGGATTACCTACGAGCAGTACTTC
>-|TRBV18|-|14|TRBJ1-4
CASQPGAEIGKLFF
TGTGCCAGCCAGCCTGGGGCGGAGATCGGAAAACTGTTTTTT
>-|TRBV27|-|14|TRBJ1-5
CASSLIGDNQPQHF
TGTGCCAGCAGTCTCATCGGGGACAATCAGCCCCAGCATTTT
>-|TRBV5-1|-|13|TRBJ1-5
CASSLDSGSGQHF
TGCGCCAGCAGCTTGGACTCAGGGTCTGGGCAGCATTTT
>TRBD1|TRBV15|-|14|TRBJ1-2
CATSRRQGADGYTF
TGTGCCACCAGCAGGAGACAGGGGGCAGATGGCTACACCTTC
>-|TRBV27|-|15|TRBJ2-6
CASSSDISGANVLTF
TGTGCCAGCAGTTCGGACATTTCTGGGGCCAACGTCCTGACTTTC
>TRBD1|TRBV28|-|16|TRBJ1-5
CASSLFSGGSNQPQHF
TGTGCCAGCAGTTTATTTTCAGGGGGCAGCAATCAGCCCCAGCATTTT
>TRBD2|TRBV10-1|-|15|TRBJ2-5
CASSATSGGQETQYF
TGCGCCAGCAGTGCCACTAGCGGGGGCCAAGAGACCCAGTACTTC
>TRBD1|TRBV2|-|15|TRBJ2-3
CASSPGTGSTDTQYF
TGTGCCAGCAGTCCCGGGACAGGGAGCACAGATACGCAGTATTTT
>TRBD1|TRBV6-1|-|14|TRBJ2-7
CASSPGQGIYEQYF
TGTGCCAGCAGCCCGGGACAGGGAATCTACGAGCAGTACTTC
>-|TRBV6-1|-|14|TRBJ1-5
CASREQGVNQPQHF
TGTGCCAGCAGGGAACAGGGTGTCAACCAGCCCCAGCATTTT
>-|TRBV6-1|-|15|TRBJ1-1
CASSESRGMNTEAFF
TGTGCCAGCAGTGAATCCCGGGGTATGAACACTGAAGCTTTCTTT
>-|TRBV5-5|-|15|TRBJ1-2
CASSANTGTSGGYTF
TGTGCCAGCAGCGCGAATACCGGGACTAGTGGCGGCTACACCTTC
>TRBD2|TRBV9|-|15|TRBJ2-5
CASTASGGSQETQYF
TGTGCCAGCACGGCTAGCGGGGGGTCCCAAGAGACCCAGTACTTC
>TRBD1|TRBV5-1|-|13|TRBJ2-1
CASSLEQGNEQFF
TGCGCCAGCAGCTTGGAACAGGGGAATGAGCAGTTCTTC
>-|TRBV9|once|15|TRBJ1-3
CASSRLPYSGNTIYF
TGTGCCAGCAGCCGACTCCCTTACTCTGGAAACACCATATATTTT
>-|TRBV29-1|-|14|TRBJ1-1
CSATPQGPNTEAFF
TGCAGCGCCACTCCCCAGGGGCCGAACACTGAAGCTTTCTTT
>TRBD2|TRBV9|-|15|TRBJ2-3
CASSVAGGQTDTQYF
TGTGCCAGCAGCGTAGCGGGAGGGCAAACAGATACGCAGTATTTT
>-|TRBV30|-|13|TRBJ1-5
CAWAPGGNQPQHF
TGTGCCTGGGCCCCGGGTGGGAATCAGCCCCAGCATTTT
>-|TRBV30|few|16|TRBJ1-1
CAWNTADRPTPFSAFF
TGTGCCTGGAACACAGCGGACAGACCAACACCCTTCTCAGCTTTCTTT
>-|TRBV30|-|14|TRBJ1-5
CAWSLDRYNQPQHF
TGTGCCTGGAGCTTAGACAGGTACAATCAGCCCCAGCATTTT
>-|TRBV15|few|15|TRBJ1-1
CATSRDVGGNTEAFF
TGTGCCACCAGCAGAGATGTAGGGGGTAACACTGAAGCTTTCTTT
>TRBD2|TRBV29-1|-|12|TRBJ2-7
CSVDWGGDEQYF
TGCAGCGTTGATTGGGGAGGGGACGAGCAGTACTTC
>TRBD1|TRBV4-3|-|16|TRBJ1-2
CASSQDRRGPGSGYTF
TGCGCCAGCAGCCAAGATCGCAGGGGGCCGGGATCGGGCTACACCTTC
>-|TRBV5-1|-|14|TRBJ1-2
CASSLELSNYGYTF
TGCGCCAGCAGCTTGGAGCTGAGTAACTATGGCTACACCTTC
>-|TRBV30|-|14|TRBJ1-2
CAWMNRAANYGYTF
TGTGCCTGGATGAACAGAGCAGCTAACTATGGCTACACCTTC
>TRBD1|TRBV7-6|-|15|TRBJ1-1
CAVGGQGKTNTEAFF
TGTGCCGTAGGGGGACAGGGGAAGACTAACACTGAAGCTTTCTTT
>-|TRBV7-9|-|15|TRBJ1-4
CASSLGQQTNEKLFF
TGTGCCAGCAGCTTAGGACAGCAAACTAATGAAAAACTGTTTTTT
>-|TRBV5-5|-|14|TRBJ1-1
CASSPLTGNTEAFF
TGTGCCAGCAGCCCTTTGACAGGGAACACTGAAGCTTTCTTT
>-|TRBV7-8|-|12|TRBJ1-1
CASTLVRTEAFF
TGTGCCAGCACCCTGGTCAGAACTGAAGCTTTCTTT